This entry lists 15 T cell receptor beta chains sequenced from one sample in a study of CD8 T cells in ankylosing spondylitis. Study results and limitations: Blood of patients with ankylosing spondylitis appeared to be characterized by a TCR beta motif of fewer than 10 highly homologous variants.

Their target antigens are unknown. TCRdb independently ran MiXCR on the 5' RACE reads; one entry per CDR3 protein. The sample lists 200,000 to 250,000 distinct CDR3 sequences, around 19% seen once, with under 55% in the top ten. Sequenced input: blood, either unsorted or a sorted T cell fraction (not recorded which). Source of these receptors: a male donor with ankylosing spondylitis.

The chain employs TRBV7-9 and TRBJ1-1; possible D gene TRBD1, 6 bases. The germline V and J ends were trimmed by 7 bases and 2 bases, with 11 bases remaining between them. Germline V gene data show CDR1 as SEHNR and CDR2 as FQNEAQ (reference sequence). This CDR3 contains 13 residues. The DNA of the CDR3 is TGTGCCAGCACGGGGACACCCAACACTGAAGCTTTCTTT. As protein: CASTGTPNTEAFF.

This clonotype was recorded once. The V gene is TRBV7-6, the J gene TRBJ2-3; perhaps TRBD2 as D (7 bases). V was pared by 5 bases and J by 0 bases, with 21 bases between. CDR1 SGHVS and CDR2 FNYEAQ come from the germline V gene. The CDR3 has 18 residues. DNA of the CDR3: TGTGCCAGCAGCCTCGGGCCACCGGGGGGCCTAAGCACAGATACGCAGTATTTT. Translation gives CASSLGPPGGLSTDTQYF.

This clonotype was seen more than once but under ten times. The CDR3 region is CASSQDRSIGGATNEKLFF. In DNA, the CDR3 is TGCGCCAGCAGCCAAGATAGGTCCATTGGGGGCGCAACTAATGAAAAACTGTTTTTT. The rearrangement uses TRBV4-3 and TRBJ1-4; possible D gene TRBD1, 6 bases. Germline CDR1 is LGHNA and CDR2 is YSLEER. V lost 0 bases, J lost 0 bases, and 17 bases lay in between. This CDR3 is built from 19 residues.

This clonotype was picked up a small number of times. The genes are TRBV10-3 and TRBJ1-1; possible D gene TRBD1, 5 bases. The CDR3 spans 15 residues. V lost 4 bases and J 7 bases, leaving 19 bases between the germline ends. CDR1 and CDR2 (germline): ENHRY, SYGVKD. The CDR3 DNA reads TGTGCCATCAGTGCTGTCGGGACCCGAGATCTTGAAGCTTTCTTT. Its protein is CAISAVGTRDLEAFF.

The chain is built from TRBV12-3 or TRBV12-4 and TRBJ1-6; D not resolved. V was cut by 4 bases and J by 5 bases, with 9 bases left in between. The CDR3 totals 14 residues. The CDR3 sequence: CASSYTQNNSPLHF. The CDR3 nucleotides read TGTGCCAGCAGTTATACACAGAATAATTCACCCCTCCACTTT.

About this clonotype: A junction end diverges from the germline sequence, so it may reflect a read error. This chain links TRBV30 with TRBJ2-1, with D perhaps being TRBD1 or TRBD2 (6 bases each). CDR1 and CDR2 (germline): GTSNPN, SVGIG (reference sequence). The CDR3 is 11 amino acids. The CDR3 here is CAWSVPLIGGF. DNA for the CDR3: TGTGCCTGGAGTGTACCCCTCATAGGGGGGTTC.

This clonotype was seen a handful of times. The CDR3 nucleotides read TGTGCCAGCAGGGGGACTAGCGGGGCCCATACGAACACCGGGGAGCTGTTTTTT. It encodes CASRGTSGAHTNTGELFF. The V gene is TRBV2, the J gene TRBJ2-2; 13 bases map to TRBD2. V trimming: 6 bases; J trimming: 0 bases; junction bases outside the gene matches: 7. Germline loops: CDR1 SNHLY, CDR2 FYNNEI. CDR3 length: 18 residues. Full variable domain (remainder filled in from reference TRBV2 and TRBJ2-2): EPEVTQTPSHQVTQMGQEVILRCVPISNHLYFYWYRQILGQKVEFLVSFYNNEISEKSEIFDDQFSVERPDGSNFTLKIRSTKLEDSAMYFCASRGTSGAHTNTGELFFGEGSRLTVL.

The rearrangement links TRBV7-9 to TRBJ2-7; D not resolved. The length of the CDR3 is 12 residues. Trimming cost V 3 bases and J 6 bases, with 9 bases left between them. Germline CDR1 reads SEHNR; CDR2 reads FQNEAQ (reference sequence). CDR3 residues: CASSLGQREQYF. The CDR3 DNA is TGTGCCAGCAGCTTGGGTCAACGCGAGCAGTACTTC.

This clonotype was found a few times. The chain is built from TRBV4-1 and TRBJ2-5, with 12 bases that match TRBD2. Germline values: CDR1 MGHRA, CDR2 YSYEKL. The CDR3 covers 17 residues. J was trimmed by 2 bases and V by 0 bases; bases with no gene match: 4. CDR3 sequence reads: CASSQDWTSGEQETQYF. DNA for the CDR3: TGCGCCAGCAGCCAAGACTGGACTAGCGGGGAGCAAGAGACCCAGTACTTC.

This clonotype came up a few times. The chain carries TRBV6-1 and TRBJ1-2; 10 bases align to TRBD1. The CDR3 has 16 amino acids. With 4 bases clipped from V and 0 bases from J, the junction kept 5 bases outside the gene matches. From germline, CDR1 is MNHNS and CDR2 SASEGT. The CDR3 sequence: CASSARQGAANYGYTF. The CDR3 nucleotides read TGTGCCAGCAGTGCGAGACAGGGGGCTGCTAACTATGGCTACACCTTC.

The J gene is TRBJ2-2, the V gene TRBV29-1; unclear D gene. Looked up from germline, CDR1 is SQVTM and CDR2 is ANQGSEA. The CDR3 spans 18 residues. The V end was cut by 4 bases, the J end by 0 bases, with 21 bases between. The CDR3 loop reads CSVAEFGRQLSNTGELFF. CDR3 bases: TGCAGCGTTGCCGAATTCGGCAGACAATTATCGAACACCGGGGAGCTGTTTTTT.

This sequence joins TRBV4-1 and TRBJ1-3; tentatively, D is TRBD1 (6 bases). The CDR3 has 16 residues. Germline CDR1 reads MGHRA; CDR2 reads YSYEKL. Trimming removed 3 bases from V and 0 bases from J, with 12 bases in between. The CDR3 loop reads CASSHRTANSGNTIYF. Here the CDR3 DNA reads TGCGCCAGCAGCCACCGGACAGCGAACTCTGGAAACACCATATATTTT.

The chain is built from TRBV4-3 and TRBJ2-1; 10 nucleotides line up with TRBD2. The CDR3 runs 16 residues. Germline values: CDR1 LGHNA, CDR2 YSLEER. Germline trimming cut 3 bases from V and 2 bases from J; bases unmatched to any gene: 4. The CDR3: CASSQNSGRPYNEQFF. The DNA for the CDR3 is TGCGCCAGCAGCCAGAATAGCGGGAGGCCCTACAATGAGCAGTTCTTC.

This clonotype has just a few counts. The chain is built from TRBV4-3 and TRBJ2-1; no firm D call. The CDR3 loop spans 14 amino acids. CDR1 and CDR2 from the germline V gene are LGHNA and YSLEER. V dropped 1 base and J dropped 2 bases, with 6 bases sitting between them. CDR3 nucleotide sequence: TGCGCCAGCAGCCAAGGTAGAACCTACAATGAGCAGTTCTTC. Translation gives CASSQGRTYNEQFF.

The rearrangement links TRBV5-6 to TRBJ2-3; possible D gene TRBD2, 6 bases. The CDR3 spans 15 residues. In germline, CDR1 is SGHDT, CDR2 YYEEEE. V was pared by 1 base and J by 6 bases, with 15 bases between. The CDR3, as DNA: TGTGCCAGCAGCTTGCCGTCGGCTGGGGGGGATACGCAGTATTTT. It specifies CASSLPSAGGDTQYF.